This is a list of T cell receptor beta chains from one sample in a study of T cell responses to AZD1222 COVID-19 vaccine. TCRdb keeps only in-frame clones here, not all; method: immunoSEQ multiplex PCR. This sample yields fewer than 150,000 clones, of which 92% are seen a single time; approximately 8% belongs to the top ten. Sequenced material: peripheral blood, taken 28 days after the second AZD1222 dose. The source of these receptors is an adult who received the AZD1222 COVID-19 vaccine. The CDR3 runs from the conserved cysteine through the conserved F or W.

j_gene | v_gene | CDR3aa
TRBJ2-5 | TRBV29-1 | CSVEGGTSGVETQYF
TRBJ1-4 | TRBV6-4 | CATNPGTGTTNEKLFF
TRBJ2-5 | TRBV3-1/TRBV3-2 | CASSPESRRPYF
TRBJ2-1 | TRBV3-1/TRBV3-2 | CASSQQGLGVNEQFF
TRBJ2-7 | TRBV6-1 | CASSLPSGSYEQYF
TRBJ2-3 | TRBV7-8 | CASSLYGGQGFSLGTDTQYF
TRBJ1-3 | TRBV19 | CASRYGGNPGNTIYF
TRBJ1-3 | TRBV5-1 | CASSLGSGQNTIYF
TRBJ1-1 | TRBV18 | CASSPRGETTEAFF
TRBJ2-7 | TRBV7-8 | CASSLGRGTGYEQYF
TRBJ2-7 | TRBV6-1 | CASSETNSYEQYF
TRBJ1-4 | TRBV18 | CASSATVTNEKLFF
TRBJ2-7 | TRBV3-1/TRBV3-2 | CASSHALEEQYF
TRBJ1-3 | TRBV28 | CASSPPGRGGNTIYF
TRBJ2-2 | TRBV5-6 | CASSFQRMGELFF
TRBJ2-7 | TRBV7-2 | CASSLVGREYGQYF
TRBJ1-2 | TRBV3-1/TRBV3-2 | CASSHPGDYGYTF
TRBJ2-5 | TRBV28 | CASGTGGAKETQYF
TRBJ1-1 | TRBV19 | CASSIPGPTTEAFF
TRBJ1-1 | TRBV19 | CASSPRTALEAFF
TRBJ2-7 | TRBV6-6 | CASSQKGQANEQYF
TRBJ2-5 | TRBV20-1 | CSAGQGETQYF
TRBJ2-1 | TRBV4-2 | CASSLDPIRDYNEQFF
TRBJ1-1 | TRBV10-3 | CAIGGEGNTEAFF
TRBJ2-1 | TRBV19 | CASSIGYGEIEQFF
TRBJ2-1 | TRBV2 | CASRLSGTGEQFF
TRBJ2-7 | TRBV27 | CASSSLAGGNYEQYF
TRBJ2-7 | TRBV5-1 | CASSITSGSTYEQYF
TRBJ1-3 | TRBV28 | CASSLLFFSASGNTIYF
TRBJ1-2 | TRBV11-2 | CASSPDTLLSFNYGYTF
TRBJ1-2 | TRBV11-2 | CASSLTGGSYGYTF
TRBJ2-1 | TRBV27 | CASSSYLAGAIVRLF
TRBJ2-1 | TRBV7-9 | CASTSTGGIQFF
TRBJ1-5 | TRBV28 | CASSPSGKGDQPQHF
TRBJ1-1 | TRBV5-5 | CASSLEGQGYTEAFF
TRBJ1-1 | TRBV6-2/TRBV6-3 | CASSDTTGGRNTEAFF
TRBJ1-2 | TRBV28 | CASRTGTVDGYTF
TRBJ1-1 | TRBV7-2 | CASSLGSLVGDSAFF
TRBJ2-1 | TRBV15 | CATSSPPGGGWNEQFF
TRBJ1-4 | TRBV2 | CASKQGSGEKLFF
TRBJ1-1 | TRBV4-2 | CASSNQGWNTEAFF
TRBJ1-2 | TRBV28 | CASSLGSYGYTF
TRBJ1-2 | TRBV7-2 | CASSLTTAPNYGYTF
TRBJ2-6 | TRBV6-6 | CASRDSGANVLTF
TRBJ1-1 | TRBV18 | CASSQGLAEAFF
TRBJ2-1 | TRBV5-1 | CASSYTGGSYSNEQFF
TRBJ1-6 | TRBV28 | CASSLPGNNSPLHF
TRBJ1-1 | TRBV19 | CASSSGPGTGNTEAFF
TRBJ1-5 | TRBV3-1/TRBV3-2 | CASSHKGDQPQHF
TRBJ2-3 | TRBV18 | CASSPLISTDTQYF
TRBJ2-5 | TRBV7-9 | CASSWAAGFGETQYF
TRBJ2-4 | TRBV18 | CASSPPGGGSPKNIQYF
TRBJ1-4 | TRBV28 | CASSSFRGATLEKLFF
TRBJ2-7 | TRBV7-8 | CASTYLRNSYEQYF
TRBJ2-1 | TRBV5-1 | CASSSAGIEQFF